These T cell receptor beta chains were read from a single sample in a study of technical replicates of blood from a few donors. Clones were read by immunoSEQ multiplex PCR, and TCRdb kept only the in-frame ones, dropping some. The sample comprises approximately 50,000 clones, around 94% of which are singletons, and approximately 0.2% rests with the top ten. Sequences were obtained from T cells isolated from PBMCs. The receptors derive from a human donor in good health. The CDR3 runs from the conserved cysteine through the conserved F or W. D genes are given only for firm matches. Not all rows give a size; the values are once, few, many and, for expanded clones, a class.

j_call	d_call	v_call	clone_size	cdr3_nt	cdr3_aa
TRBJ2-1	-	TRBV4-1	-	TGCGCCAGCGCTGAGGCCTACAATGAGCAGTTCTTC	CASAEAYNEQFF
TRBJ2-1	TRBD2	TRBV7-9	-	TGTGCCAGCAGCTTGTTTTTAGCGGGAGTCGGTGAGCAGTTCTTC	CASSLFLAGVGEQFF
TRBJ2-7	-	TRBV11-2	once	TGTGCCAGCAGACCCACTAGCTATTACTCCTACGAGCAGTACTTC	CASRPTSYYSYEQYF
TRBJ2-1	-	TRBV7-2	-	TGTGCCAGCAGCTTAGGGCTCCCTGACTACAATGAGCAGTTCTTC	CASSLGLPDYNEQFF
TRBJ2-7	TRBD2	TRBV15	-	TGTGCCACCAGCGAGAGCGGGCTAGCGGGTCCCAACTCCTACGAGCAGTACTTC	CATSESGLAGPNSYEQYF
TRBJ1-1	-	TRBV5-1	-	TGCGCCAGCAGTTTTCGGGGGGGCACTGAAGCTTTCTTT	CASSFRGGTEAFF
TRBJ2-2	TRBD1	TRBV5-5	-	TGTGCCAGCAGCTTGTATCAGGGGGCGACCGGGGAGCTGTTTTTT	CASSLYQGATGELFF
TRBJ2-6	-	TRBV9	-	TGTGCCAGCAGCTCGTCTGGGGCCAACGTCCTGACTTTC	CASSSSGANVLTF
TRBJ2-3	TRBD2	TRBV10-1	-	TGCGCCAGCAGGGAGGGGTCCGGGACTAGCGGGAGGGCAGCAGATACGCAGTATTTT	CASREGSGTSGRAADTQYF
TRBJ2-7	-	TRBV15	-	TGTGCCACCAGCAGAGATACGGACATTACCAAAAACACGCCCTACGAGCAGTACTTC	CATSRDTDITKNTPYEQYF